This T cell receptor (beta chain) emerged from a study of shared clonotypes between healthy human individuals. Whole-study context: The donors, two women and a few men, were aged 18 to 49. Used for every donor were three CD4 naive, three CD4 memory, two CD8 naive and one CD8 memory plate. Study-wide results and caveats: Generation of non-shared clonotypes was less probable than generation of clonotypes shared by all four donors.

About this clone: Its antigen is not known.

CD8 cells regarded as naive lacked CD45RO, were positively chosen for CCR7, and omitted terminally differentiated effector memory CD45RA+ cells. Everyone who donated was a Caucasian adult who lived in Nashville, Tennessee. Assay used: immunoSEQ multiplex PCR; TCRdb lists only in-frame clones, some missing. This table has roughly 2 million clones, less than 95% appearing once. This receptor was identified in a man between 18 and 35 years old in good health. The sequenced material came from naive CD8+ T cells sorted from blood.

CDR3 DNA sequence: TGCGCCAGCAGCCAAGTCAAGGCTAGCGGGACCACCGGGGAGCTGTTTTTT. Its protein product is CASSQVKASGTTGELFF. The chain has TRBV4-3 and TRBJ2-2; TRBD2 agrees at 9 bases. The CDR3 consists of 17 residues. In germline, CDR1 is LGHNA, CDR2 YSLEER. With 1 base clipped from V and 4 bases from J, the junction kept 7 bases outside the gene matches.